The T cell receptor (beta chain) under discussion was sequenced for a study of blood T cell repertoires in COVID-19. About the research overall: From T cells, B-cell-depleted T cells, or PBMCs came the material, which was cDNA or gDNA.

This CDR3 contains 13 residues. Trimming pared 3 bases from V and 4 bases from J, leaving 9 bases between. Germline lookup yields CDR1 KGHSH and CDR2 LQKENI. As originally analysed: Reference gene primer amplification gave estimated nucleated cell counts. Measured with immunoSEQ multiplex PCR; TCRdb has only the in-frame clones, and not every one. V and J calls and clone size follow that table, whereas D and trimming were derived from the DNA. This repertoire shows around 700,000 clones, 90% found once; its top ten account for under 0.3%. Points on this clone: The sample holds other DNA sequences that translate to the same CDR3.

Sequencing input: peripheral blood. The source of this sequence is a woman aged 18-29 years with acute or convalescent COVID-19. The rearrangement joins TRBV18 to TRBJ1-1; D remains unclear. The CDR3 region is CASSPPGSTEAFF. CDR3 nucleotides: TGTGCCAGCTCACCCCCGGGGAGCACTGAAGCTTTCTTT.